This T cell receptor (beta chain) came from a study of T cell responses to AZD1222 COVID-19 vaccine. There are 16 residues in the CDR3. Germline CDR1 reads SGHNT; CDR2 reads YYREEE (reference sequence). Deletions cut 2 bases from V and 3 bases from J, with 15 bases between. Turning to this clone: The antigen is unknown.

Sequencing used immunoSEQ multiplex PCR; TCRdb keeps in-frame clones, though not all of them. The sample contains roughly 96,000 clones, roughly 90% of which appear only once. Findings of the study overall: Baseline seropositivity occurred in only a handful of AZD1222 recipients. Donors skewed white British and female; clonal diversity was possibly underestimated.

The rearrangement joins TRBV5-4 to TRBJ1-3; a weak D match, TRBD1 (6 bases). This receptor was taken from an adult who received the AZD1222 COVID-19 vaccine. Sequenced here: peripheral blood, sampled 28 days after the second AZD1222 dose. In nucleotides, the CDR3 is TGTGCCAGCAGCTTAGACGGGACATCTTATGGAAACACCATATATTTT. Protein sequence: CASSLDGTSYGNTIYF.